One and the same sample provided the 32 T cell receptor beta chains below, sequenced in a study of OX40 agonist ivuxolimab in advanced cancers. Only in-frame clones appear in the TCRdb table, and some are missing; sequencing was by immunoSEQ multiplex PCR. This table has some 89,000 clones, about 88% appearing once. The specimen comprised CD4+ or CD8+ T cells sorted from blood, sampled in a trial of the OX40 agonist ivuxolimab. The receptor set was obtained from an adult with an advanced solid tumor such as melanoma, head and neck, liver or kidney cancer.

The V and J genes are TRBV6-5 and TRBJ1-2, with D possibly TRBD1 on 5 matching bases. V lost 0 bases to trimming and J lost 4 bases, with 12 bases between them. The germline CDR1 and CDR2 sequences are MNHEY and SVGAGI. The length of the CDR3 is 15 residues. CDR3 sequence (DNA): TGTGCCAGCAGTTACTCGGGGCGGACGATCTATGGCTACACCTTC. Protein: CASSYSGRTIYGYTF.

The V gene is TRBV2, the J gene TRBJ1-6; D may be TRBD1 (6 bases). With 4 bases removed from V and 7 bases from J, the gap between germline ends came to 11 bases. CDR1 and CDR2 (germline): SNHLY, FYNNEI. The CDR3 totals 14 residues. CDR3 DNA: TGTGCCAGCAGTGGCCAGGGGCGGAATTCACCCCTCCACTTT. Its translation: CASSGQGRNSPLHF. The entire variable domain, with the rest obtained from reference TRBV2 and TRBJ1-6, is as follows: EPEVTQTPSHQVTQMGQEVILRCVPISNHLYFYWYRQILGQKVEFLVSFYNNEISEKSEIFDDQFSVERPDGSNFTLKIRSTKLEDSAMYFCASSGQGRNSPLHFGNGTRLTVT.

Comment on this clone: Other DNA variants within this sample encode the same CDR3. CDR3 nucleotides: TGTGCCAGCAGTGAGGACGGGACCTACGAGCAGTACTTC. It yields the protein CASSEDGTYEQYF. The rearrangement uses TRBV6-1 and TRBJ2-7; the D gene is possibly TRBD2 (5 bases). Between the trimmed V and J ends, which lost 3 bases and 2 bases, there was a span of 8 bases. CDR3 size: 13 residues. Looked up from germline, CDR1 is MNHNS and CDR2 is SASEGT.

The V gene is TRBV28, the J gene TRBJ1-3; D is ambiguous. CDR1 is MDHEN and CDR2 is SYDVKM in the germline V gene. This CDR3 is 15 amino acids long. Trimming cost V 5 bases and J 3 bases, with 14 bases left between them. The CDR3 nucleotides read TGTGCCAGCAGTCCTTATATCGGGTTTGGAAACACCATATATTTT. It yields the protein CASSPYIGFGNTIYF. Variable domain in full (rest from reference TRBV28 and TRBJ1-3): DVKVTQSSRYLVKRTGEKVFLECVQDMDHENMFWYRQDPGLGLRLIYFSYDVKMKEKGDIPEGYSVSREKKERFSLILESASTNQTSMYLCASSPYIGFGNTIYFGEGSWLTVV.

CDR3 in amino acids: CASGDSSTDTQYF. The CDR3 DNA is TGTGCCAGCGGGGATTCTAGCACAGATACGCAGTATTTT. The chain joins TRBV9 to TRBJ2-3; unclear D gene. V lost 7 bases to trimming and J lost 0 bases, with 9 bases between them. Germline V gene sequence: CDR1 SGDLS, CDR2 YYNGEE. This CDR3 is 13 amino acids long.

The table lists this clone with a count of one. DNA for the CDR3: TGTGCCAGCAGCTTGGTAGGGGGACAGGGAATTCAGTACTTC. Translated: CASSLVGGQGIQYF. The chain uses TRBV5-5 and TRBJ2-4, with 9 bases matching TRBD1. The V gene's germline CDR1 is SGHKS and CDR2 YYEKEE (reference sequence). Trimming at V came to 0 bases and at J to 10 bases, leaving 5 bases not matched to a gene. CDR3 length: 14 residues.

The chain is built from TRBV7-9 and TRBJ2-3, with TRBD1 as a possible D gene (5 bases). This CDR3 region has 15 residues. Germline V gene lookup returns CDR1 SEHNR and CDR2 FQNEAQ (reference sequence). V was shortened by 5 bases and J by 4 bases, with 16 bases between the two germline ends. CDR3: CASSKEGRASDTQYF. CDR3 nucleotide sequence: TGTGCCAGCAGCAAAGAAGGCAGGGCCTCAGATACGCAGTATTTT.

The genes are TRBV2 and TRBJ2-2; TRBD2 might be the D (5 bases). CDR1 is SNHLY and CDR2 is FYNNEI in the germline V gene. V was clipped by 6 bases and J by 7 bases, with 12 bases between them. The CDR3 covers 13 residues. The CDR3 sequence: CASSVTSGGELFF. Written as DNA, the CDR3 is TGTGCCAGCAGCGTAACTAGTGGCGGGGAGCTGTTTTTT. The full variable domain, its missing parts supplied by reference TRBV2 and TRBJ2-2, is EPEVTQTPSHQVTQMGQEVILRCVPISNHLYFYWYRQILGQKVEFLVSFYNNEISEKSEIFDDQFSVERPDGSNFTLKIRSTKLEDSAMYFCASSVTSGGELFFGEGSRLTVL.

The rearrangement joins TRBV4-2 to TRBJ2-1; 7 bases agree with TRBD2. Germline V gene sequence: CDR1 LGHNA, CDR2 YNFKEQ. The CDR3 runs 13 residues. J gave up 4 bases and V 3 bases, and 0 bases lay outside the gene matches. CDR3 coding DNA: TGTGCCAGCAGCCAGGGGGGGTACAATGAGCAGTTCTTC. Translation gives CASSQGGYNEQFF.

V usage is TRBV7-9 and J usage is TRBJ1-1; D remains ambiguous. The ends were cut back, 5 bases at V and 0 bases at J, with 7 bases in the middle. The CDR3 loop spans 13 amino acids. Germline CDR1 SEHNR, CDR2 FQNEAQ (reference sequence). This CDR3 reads CASSPPLNTEAFF. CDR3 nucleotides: TGTGCCAGCAGCCCCCCATTGAACACTGAAGCTTTCTTT.

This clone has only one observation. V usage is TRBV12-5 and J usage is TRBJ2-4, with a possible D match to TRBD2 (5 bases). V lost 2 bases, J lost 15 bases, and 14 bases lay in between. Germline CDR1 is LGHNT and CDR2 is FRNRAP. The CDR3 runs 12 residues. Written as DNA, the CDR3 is TGTGCTAGTGGTTTGAATTATGAGGGAAGGTACTTC. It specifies CASGLNYEGRYF.

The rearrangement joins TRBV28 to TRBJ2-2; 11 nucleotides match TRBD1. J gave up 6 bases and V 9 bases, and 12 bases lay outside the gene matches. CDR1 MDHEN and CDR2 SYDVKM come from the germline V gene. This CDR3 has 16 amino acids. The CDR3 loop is CASRTGGGYGAGELFF. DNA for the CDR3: TGTGCCAGTAGGACAGGGGGCGGATACGGCGCCGGGGAGCTGTTTTTT.

The CDR3 protein is CASSSTGFGEKLFF. CDR3 in DNA: TGTGCCAGCAGCTCCACAGGGTTCGGTGAAAAACTGTTTTTT. The chain links TRBV7-9 to TRBJ1-4, with D tentatively TRBD1 (6 bases). The germline CDR1 and CDR2 sequences are SEHNR and FQNEAQ (reference sequence). CDR3 size: 14 residues. Trimming left V 4 bases short and J 7 bases short, with 13 bases between.

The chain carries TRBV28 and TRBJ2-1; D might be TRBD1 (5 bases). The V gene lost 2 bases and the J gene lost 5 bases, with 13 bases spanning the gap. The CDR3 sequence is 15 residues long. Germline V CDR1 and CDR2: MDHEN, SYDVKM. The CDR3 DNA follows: TGTGCCAGCAGTTTAACGGCAGGGAACCACAATGAGCAGTTCTTC. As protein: CASSLTAGNHNEQFF.

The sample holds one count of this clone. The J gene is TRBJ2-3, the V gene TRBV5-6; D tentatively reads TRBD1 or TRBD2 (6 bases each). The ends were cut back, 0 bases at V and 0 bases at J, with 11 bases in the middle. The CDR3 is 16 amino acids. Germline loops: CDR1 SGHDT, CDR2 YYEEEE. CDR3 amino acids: CASSLAGAGSTDTQYF. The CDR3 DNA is TGTGCCAGCAGCTTGGCGGGGGCTGGTAGCACAGATACGCAGTATTTT.

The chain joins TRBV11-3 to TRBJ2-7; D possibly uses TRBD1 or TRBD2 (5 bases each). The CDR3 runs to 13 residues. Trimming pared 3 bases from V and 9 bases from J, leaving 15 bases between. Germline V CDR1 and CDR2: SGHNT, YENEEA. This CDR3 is CASSFRDHQRQYF. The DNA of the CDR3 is TGTGCCAGCAGCTTCCGGGACCACCAGAGGCAGTACTTC.

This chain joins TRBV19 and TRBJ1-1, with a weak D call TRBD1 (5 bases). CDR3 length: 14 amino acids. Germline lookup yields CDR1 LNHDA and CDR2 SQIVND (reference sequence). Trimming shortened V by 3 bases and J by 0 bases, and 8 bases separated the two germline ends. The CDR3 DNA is TGTGCCAGTAGTATGCAGGGTGTGAACACTGAAGCTTTCTTT. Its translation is CASSMQGVNTEAFF.

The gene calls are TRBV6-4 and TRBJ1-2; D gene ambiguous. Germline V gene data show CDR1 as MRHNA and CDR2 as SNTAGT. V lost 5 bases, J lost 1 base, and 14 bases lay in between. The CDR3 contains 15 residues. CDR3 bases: TGTGCCAGCAGTCGATCCGCCCAGGATAACTATGGCTACACCTTC. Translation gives CASSRSAQDNYGYTF.

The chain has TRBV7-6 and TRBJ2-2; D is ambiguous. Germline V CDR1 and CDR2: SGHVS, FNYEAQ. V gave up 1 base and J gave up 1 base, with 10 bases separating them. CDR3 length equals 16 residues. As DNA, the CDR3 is TGTGCCAGCAGCTTAGGTCGTCCAGAGAACACCGGGGAGCTGTTTTTT. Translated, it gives CASSLGRPENTGELFF.

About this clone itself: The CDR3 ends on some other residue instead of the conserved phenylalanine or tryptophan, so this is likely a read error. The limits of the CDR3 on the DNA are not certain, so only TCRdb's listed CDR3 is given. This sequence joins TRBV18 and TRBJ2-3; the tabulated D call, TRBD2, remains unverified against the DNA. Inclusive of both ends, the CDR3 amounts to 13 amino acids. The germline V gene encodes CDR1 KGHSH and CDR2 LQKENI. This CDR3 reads CASSPTSGGQISL.

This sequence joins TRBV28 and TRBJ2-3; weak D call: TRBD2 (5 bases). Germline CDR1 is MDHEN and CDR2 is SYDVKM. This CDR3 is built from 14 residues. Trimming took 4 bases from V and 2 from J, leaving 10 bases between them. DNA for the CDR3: TGTGCCAGCAGTTCCTTCGGGGACACAGATACGCAGTATTTT. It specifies CASSSFGDTDTQYF.

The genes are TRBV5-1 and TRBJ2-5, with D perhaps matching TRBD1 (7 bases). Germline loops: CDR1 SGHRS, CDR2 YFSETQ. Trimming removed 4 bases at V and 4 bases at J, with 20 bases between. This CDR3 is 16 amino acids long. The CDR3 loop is CASSATSGGGLETQYF. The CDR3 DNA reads TGCGCCAGCAGCGCTACTAGTGGAGGGGGCCTAGAGACCCAGTACTTC.

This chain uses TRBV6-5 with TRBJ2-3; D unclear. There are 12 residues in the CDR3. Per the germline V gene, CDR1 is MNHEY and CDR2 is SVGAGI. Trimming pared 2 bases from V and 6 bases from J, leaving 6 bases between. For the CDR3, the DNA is TGTGCCAGCAGTTACGAAGTCGATACGCAGTATTTT. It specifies CASSYEVDTQYF.

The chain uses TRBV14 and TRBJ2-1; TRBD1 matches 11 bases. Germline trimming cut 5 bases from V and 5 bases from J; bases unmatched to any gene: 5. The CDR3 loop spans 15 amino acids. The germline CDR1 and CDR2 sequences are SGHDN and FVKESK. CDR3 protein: CASSYGTGGNNEQFF. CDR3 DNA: TGTGCCAGCAGCTACGGGACAGGGGGAAACAATGAGCAGTTCTTC.

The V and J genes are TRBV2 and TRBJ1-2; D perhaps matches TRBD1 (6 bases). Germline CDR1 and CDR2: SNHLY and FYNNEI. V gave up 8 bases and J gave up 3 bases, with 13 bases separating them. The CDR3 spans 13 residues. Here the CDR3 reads CASWKQGDYGYTF. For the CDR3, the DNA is TGTGCCAGCTGGAAACAGGGAGACTATGGCTACACCTTC.

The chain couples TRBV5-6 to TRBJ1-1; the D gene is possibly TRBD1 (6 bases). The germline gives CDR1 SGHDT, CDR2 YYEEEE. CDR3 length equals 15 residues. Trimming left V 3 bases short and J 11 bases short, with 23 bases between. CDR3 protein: CASSSWAGAKIGAFF. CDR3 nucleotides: TGTGCCAGCAGCTCCTGGGCGGGGGCGAAAATAGGGGCTTTCTTT.

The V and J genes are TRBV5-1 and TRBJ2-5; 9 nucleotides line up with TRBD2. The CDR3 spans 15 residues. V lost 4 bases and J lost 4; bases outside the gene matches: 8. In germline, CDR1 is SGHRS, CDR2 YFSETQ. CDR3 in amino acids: CASSPRTSEAETQYF. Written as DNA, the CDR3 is TGCGCCAGCAGCCCCAGGACTAGCGAGGCAGAGACCCAGTACTTC.

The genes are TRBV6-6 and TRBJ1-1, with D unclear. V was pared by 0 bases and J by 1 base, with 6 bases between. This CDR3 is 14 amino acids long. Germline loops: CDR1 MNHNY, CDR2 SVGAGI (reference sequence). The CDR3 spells CASSYSRPNTEAFF. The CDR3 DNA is TGTGCCAGCAGTTACTCGCGGCCGAACACTGAAGCTTTCTTT.

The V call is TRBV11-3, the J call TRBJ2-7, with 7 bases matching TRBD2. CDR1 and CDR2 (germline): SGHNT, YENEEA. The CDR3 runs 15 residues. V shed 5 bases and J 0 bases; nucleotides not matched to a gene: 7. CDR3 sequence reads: CASSPGGGNSYEQYF. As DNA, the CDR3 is TGTGCCAGCAGCCCGGGCGGGGGAAACTCCTACGAGCAGTACTTC.

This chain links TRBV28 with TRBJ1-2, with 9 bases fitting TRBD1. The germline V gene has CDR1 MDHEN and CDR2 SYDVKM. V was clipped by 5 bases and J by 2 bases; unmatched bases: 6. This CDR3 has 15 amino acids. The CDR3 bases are TGTGCCAGCAGTCGTCCCGGGACAGGGAACTATGGCTACACCTTC. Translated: CASSRPGTGNYGYTF.

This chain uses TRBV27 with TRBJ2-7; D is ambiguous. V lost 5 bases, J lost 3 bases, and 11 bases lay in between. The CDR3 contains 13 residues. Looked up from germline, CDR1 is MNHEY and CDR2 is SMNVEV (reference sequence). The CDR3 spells CASSIEPDYEQYF. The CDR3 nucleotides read TGTGCCAGCAGTATCGAACCGGACTACGAGCAGTACTTC.

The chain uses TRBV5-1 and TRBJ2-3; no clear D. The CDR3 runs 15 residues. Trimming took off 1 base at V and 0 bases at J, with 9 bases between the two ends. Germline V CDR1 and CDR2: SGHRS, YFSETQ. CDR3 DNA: TGCGCCAGCAGCTTGATCGATCCTAGCACAGATACGCAGTATTTT. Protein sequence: CASSLIDPSTDTQYF. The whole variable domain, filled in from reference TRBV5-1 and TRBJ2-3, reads KAGVTQTPRYLIKTRGQQVTLSCSPISGHRSVSWYQQTPGQGLQFLFEYFSETQRNKGNFPGRFSGRQFSNSRSEMNVSTLELGDSALYLCASSLIDPSTDTQYFGPGTRLTVL.